This T cell receptor beta chain was observed in a study of blood T cell repertoires in COVID-19. The wider study: T cells, B-cell-depleted T cells, or PBMCs provided the cDNA or gDNA that served as material.

Trimming removed 1 base from V and 3 bases from J, with 12 bases in between. The CDR3 consists of 15 residues. CDR1 is SGHAT, CDR2 FQNNGV, per germline. In the authors' methods: Nucleated cell counts were estimated from reference gene primer amplification. Assay: immunoSEQ multiplex PCR; the TCRdb copy retains only in-frame clones and omits some. V, J and clone size reflect that table, while D and trimming were determined from the DNA. The sample consists of over 150,000 clones, around 82% of them appearing once. The rearrangement uses TRBV11-2 and TRBJ1-2, with D unclear. This clonotype originated in a woman older than 75 with acute or convalescent COVID-19. The sample taken for sequencing was peripheral blood. The CDR3 sequence: CASSLGARRDYGYTF. DNA of the CDR3: TGTGCCAGCAGCTTAGGCGCCAGGAGGGACTATGGCTACACCTTC.